Shown below are 21 T cell receptor beta chains from a single sample sequenced in a study of cytomegalovirus exposure and HLA in healthy donors. Amplification used 60 Vbeta primers and 13 Jbeta primers. Some clones are missing from TCRdb's copy, which holds only in-frame ones; the method was immunoSEQ multiplex PCR. The profile shows some 140,000 clones, 64% of them singletons. Sequencing was performed on PBMCs. These receptors came from a woman aged 40 to 49 in good health and CMV-seronegative.

This clone has more than one count but fewer than ten. This sequence joins TRBV10-3 and TRBJ2-7, with 11 bases matching TRBD1. The trim removed 11 bases at V and 2 bases at J, leaving 8 bases unmatched. The CDR3 loop spans 14 amino acids. Germline V gene sequence: CDR1 ENHRY, CDR2 SYGVKD. In DNA form, the CDR3 reads TGTGCCCAGGCGCCGGGACAGGGGGCCTACGAGCAGTACTTC. It encodes CAQAPGQGAYEQYF.

The sample holds a few counts of this clone. V usage is TRBV5-6 and J usage is TRBJ2-1; D call uncertain. Deletions cut 2 bases from V and 7 bases from J, with 7 bases between. In germline, CDR1 is SGHDT, CDR2 YYEEEE. CDR3 length: 12 residues. The chain's CDR3 is CASSFGSNEQFF. The CDR3 region has the DNA TGTGCCAGCAGCTTCGGGTCGAATGAGCAGTTCTTC.

Worth noting for this clone: The germline gene is not matched at one end of the junction; a read error may be the cause. The chain recombines TRBV7-6 with TRBJ2-1; TRBD1 matches at 9 bases. Germline V CDR1 and CDR2: SGHVS, FNYEAQ. There are 16 residues in the CDR3. CDR3 coding DNA: TGTGCCAGCAGCTTAGTCCGGGACAGGGAATACAATGAGTATCTCTTC. Amino acids: CASSLVRDREYNEYLF.

The chain recombines TRBV7-8 with TRBJ2-7, with 10 nucleotides matching TRBD2. CDR3 length: 13 amino acids. J was trimmed by 4 bases and V by 3 bases; bases with no gene match: 0. CDR1 is SGHVS, CDR2 FQNEAQ, per germline. CDR3 bases: TGTGCCAGCAGCTTGACTAGCGGGTACGAGCAGTACTTC. Translating gives CASSLTSGYEQYF.

The chain uses TRBV19 and TRBJ2-7; 7 bases agree with TRBD2. Germline lookup yields CDR1 LNHDA and CDR2 SQIVND (reference sequence). Unmatched junction bases numbered 5, after V lost 6 bases and J lost 0 bases. This CDR3 is 14 amino acids long. The CDR3 DNA is TGTGCCAGTAGCACTAGCGAACTCTCCTACGAGCAGTACTTC. Amino acid sequence: CASSTSELSYEQYF.

The chain joins TRBV5-1 to TRBJ1-5, with 10 bases fitting TRBD1. Looked up from germline, CDR1 is SGHRS and CDR2 is YFSETQ. The ends lost 0 bases at V and 8 bases at J; junction bases unmatched: 2. CDR3 length: 14 amino acids. Here the CDR3 reads CASSLAGQGKPQHF. CDR3 nucleotide sequence: TGCGCCAGCAGCTTGGCGGGACAGGGGAAGCCCCAGCATTTT.

CDR3 sequence: CASSFGTVNTEAFF. The CDR3 DNA reads as TGTGCCAGCAGCTTCGGGACAGTGAACACTGAAGCTTTCTTT. This chain uses TRBV11-2 with TRBJ1-1; 7 positions match TRBD1. V was pared by 3 bases and J by 0 bases, with 1 base of the junction left unmatched. The germline gives CDR1 SGHAT, CDR2 FQNNGV. The CDR3 sequence is 14 residues long.

CDR3 region: CASSALERQETQYF. DNA of the CDR3: TGTGCCAGCAGTGCTCTAGAGAGGCAAGAGACCCAGTACTTC. The chain carries TRBV2 and TRBJ2-5, with unresolved D. Germline CDR1 and CDR2: SNHLY and FYNNEI. The V end lost 4 bases, the J end lost 2 bases, and 11 bases lay between the germline ends. CDR3 length: 14 residues.

CDR3 in amino acids: CASSFKGRPSGANVLTF. The CDR3 DNA is TGTGCCAGCAGCTTTAAAGGGAGACCTTCTGGGGCCAACGTCCTGACTTTC. The rearrangement joins TRBV5-6 to TRBJ2-6, with D perhaps matching TRBD2 (5 bases). V lost 2 bases and J 1 base, leaving 13 bases between the germline ends. The CDR3 has 17 residues. CDR1 is SGHDT, CDR2 YYEEEE, per germline.

V gene TRBV9 combines with J gene TRBJ1-4; 8 nucleotides line up with TRBD1. This CDR3 is built from 17 residues. Per the germline V gene, CDR1 is SGDLS and CDR2 is YYNGEE. The V gene end was trimmed by 0 bases and the J gene end by 6 bases; junction bases not matched to a gene: 10. CDR3 loop: CASSVENEGQEDEKLFF. The DNA of the CDR3 is TGTGCCAGCAGCGTAGAAAACGAGGGACAGGAAGATGAAAAACTGTTTTTT. The full variable domain, with the rest looked up from reference TRBV9 and TRBJ1-4, is DSGVTQTPKHLITATGQRVTLRCSPRSGDLSVYWYQQSLDQGLQFLIQYYNGEERAKGNILERFSAQQFPDLHSELNLSSLELGDSALYFCASSVENEGQEDEKLFFGSGTQLSVL.

The chain uses TRBV7-2 and TRBJ1-1; possible D gene TRBD1, 6 bases. V was trimmed by 6 bases and J by 5 bases, leaving 13 bases between them. The germline gives CDR1 SGHTA, CDR2 FQGNSA. The CDR3 sequence is 13 residues long. The CDR3 coding sequence is TGTGCCAGCAGGAAAGGGGGGGGTACTGAAGCTTTCTTT. Amino acid sequence: CASRKGGGTEAFF.

There are a few counts of this clone. The V and J genes are TRBV7-2 and TRBJ1-1; a weak D match, TRBD1 (6 bases). The CDR3 has 13 residues. V was trimmed by 6 bases and J by 1 base, leaving 9 bases between them. CDR1 and CDR2 (germline): SGHTA, FQGNSA. In DNA, the CDR3 is TGTGCCAGCAGGAGGACAGAGAACACTGAAGCTTTCTTT. Its translation is CASRRTENTEAFF. Together with reference TRBV7-2 and TRBJ1-1, the CDR3 gives the full variable domain: GAGVSQSPSNKVTEKGKDVELRCDPISGHTALYWYRQSLGQGLEFLIYFQGNSAPDKSGLPSDRFSAERTGGSVSTLTIQRTQQEDSAVYLCASRRTENTEAFFGQGTRLTVV.

V is TRBV7-3 and J is TRBJ1-2; 8 bases line up with TRBD1. Germline CDR1 and CDR2: SGHTA and FQGTGA. V gave up 3 bases and J gave up 4 bases; unmatched junction bases: 7. This CDR3 region has 15 residues. As DNA, the CDR3 is TGTGCCAGCAGCTTTGCAGGGGGCGCTGGCTATGGCTACACCTTC. Protein: CASSFAGGAGYGYTF.

The chain employs TRBV10-3 and TRBJ2-3, with TRBD2 identical over 13 bases. The CDR3 is 16 residues long. V lost 6 bases and J lost 1; bases outside the gene matches: 4. Germline V lookup: CDR1 ENHRY, CDR2 SYGVKD. CDR3 amino acids: CAISQGTSGGTDTQYF. The CDR3 DNA sequence: TGTGCCATCAGCCAAGGGACTAGCGGGGGCACAGATACGCAGTATTTT.

This chain connects TRBV19 to TRBJ2-5; D is ambiguous. The V end was cut by 7 bases, the J end by 2 bases, with 5 bases between. CDR1 LNHDA and CDR2 SQIVND come from the germline V gene (reference sequence). This CDR3 region has 11 residues. The CDR3, as DNA: TGTGCCAGTACCAGTCAAGAGACCCAGTACTTC. This codes for CASTSQETQYF.

The sample holds a few counts of this clone. V is TRBV7-2 and J is TRBJ1-2, with D possibly TRBD1 on 6 matching bases. Germline CDR1 and CDR2: SGHTA and FQGNSA. The CDR3 extends over 16 amino acids. V dropped 5 bases and J dropped 0 bases, with 16 bases sitting between them. The CDR3 sequence: CASSPQRGNSNYGYTF. The DNA for the CDR3 is TGTGCCAGCAGCCCCCAGAGGGGGAATTCTAACTATGGCTACACCTTC.

This clone came up a few times. The chain links TRBV7-3 to TRBJ2-3; 7 nucleotides line up with TRBD2. The trim removed 2 bases at V and 0 bases at J, leaving 2 bases unmatched. This CDR3 is 15 amino acids long. Per the germline V gene, CDR1 is SGHTA and CDR2 is FQGTGA. This CDR3 is CASSLLGGSTDTQYF. CDR3 bases: TGTGCCAGCAGCTTATTGGGGGGGAGCACAGATACGCAGTATTTT. Supplemented by reference TRBV7-3 and TRBJ2-3, the full variable domain reads GAGVSQTPSNKVTEKGKYVELRCDPISGHTALYWYRQSLGQGPEFLIYFQGTGAADDSGLPNDRFFAVRPEGSVSTLKIQRTERGDSAVYLCASSLLGGSTDTQYFGPGTRLTVL.

The chain couples TRBV9 to TRBJ2-1, with 12 positions matching TRBD2. This CDR3 contains 18 residues. The germline V gene encodes CDR1 SGDLS and CDR2 YYNGEE. V lost 4 bases to trimming and J lost 0 bases; unmatched junction nucleotides: 8. CDR3 in amino acids: CASSFGTSGYDSYNEQFF. The CDR3 DNA reads as TGTGCCAGCAGCTTCGGGACTAGCGGGTACGACTCCTACAATGAGCAGTTCTTC.

The rearrangement uses TRBV14 and TRBJ2-1; weak D call: TRBD1 (6 bases). Germline V gene data show CDR1 as SGHDN and CDR2 as FVKESK. The CDR3 spans 17 residues. Trimming left V 3 bases short and J 0 bases short, with 15 bases between. The CDR3 region has the DNA TGTGCCAGCAGCCAGACAGGCTACACGAGCTCCTACAATGAGCAGTTCTTC. Its translation is CASSQTGYTSSYNEQFF.

The chain couples TRBV7-3 to TRBJ1-1; D is ambiguous. Deletions cut 3 bases from V and 1 base from J, with 18 bases between. Per the germline V gene, CDR1 is SGHTA and CDR2 is FQGTGA. CDR3 length: 17 residues. In nucleotides, the CDR3 is TGTGCCAGCAGCTTTATTACGGGCAGAGGGTCGAACACTGAAGCTTTCTTT. It is translated as CASSFITGRGSNTEAFF.

The count of this clone is one. The genes are TRBV27 and TRBJ1-1; tentative D call: TRBD1 (5 bases). Germline-derived CDR1 and CDR2 are MNHEY and SMNVEV (reference sequence). The ends were cut back, 4 bases at V and 1 base at J, with 10 bases in the middle. The CDR3 is 14 amino acids. The CDR3, as DNA: TGTGCCAGCAGTTGGCAGGGAACGAACACTGAAGCTTTCTTT. Protein product: CASSWQGTNTEAFF.